The rows below give T cell receptor beta chains drawn from one sample of a study of T cell responses to AZD1222 COVID-19 vaccine. Clones were sequenced by immunoSEQ multiplex PCR, and TCRdb holds only the in-frame ones, with some missing. Of 200,000 to 250,000 clones listed, about 94% are singletons. The source material was peripheral blood, sampled 28 days after the second dose of the MenACWY control vaccine. These receptor sequences come from an adult who received the MenACWY meningococcal vaccine as a control. The CDR3 runs from the conserved cysteine through the conserved F or W. The order of the fields is D gene, J gene, clone size, V gene, CDR3 DNA, CDR3 protein. A D gene is named only where the DNA matches it firmly. Rows may omit the clone size; those that give it use once, few, many or a size class.

d_gene: NA; j_gene: TRBJ1-2; abundance: NA; v_gene: TRBV28; CDR3nt: TGTGCCAGCAGTTGGGCACCGTATGGCTACACCTTC; CDR3aa: CASSWAPYGYTF
d_gene: TRBD1; j_gene: TRBJ1-6; abundance: NA; v_gene: TRBV19; CDR3nt: TGTGCCAGTACAGTTGGCGCACAGGGGCCCCATTCACCCCTCCACTTT; CDR3aa: CASTVGAQGPHSPLHF
d_gene: NA; j_gene: TRBJ1-3; abundance: NA; v_gene: TRBV28; CDR3nt: TGTGCCAGCACTGGGGGGAGAAACACCATATATTTT; CDR3aa: CASTGGRNTIYF
d_gene: NA; j_gene: TRBJ2-7; abundance: NA; v_gene: TRBV6-2/TRBV6-3; CDR3nt: TGTGCCAGCAGTTACTTCCCAGGGGACGAGCAGTACTTC; CDR3aa: CASSYFPGDEQYF
d_gene: NA; j_gene: TRBJ1-5; abundance: NA; v_gene: TRBV6-1; CDR3nt: TGTGCCAGCAGTGAAAGGGGAGCGGATCAGCCCCAGCATTTT; CDR3aa: CASSERGADQPQHF
d_gene: TRBD2; j_gene: TRBJ2-3; abundance: NA; v_gene: TRBV24-1; CDR3nt: TGTGCCACCAGTGAAATGGCTAGCGGCCTGGGGGGTACGCAGTATTTT; CDR3aa: CATSEMASGLGGTQYF
d_gene: TRBD2; j_gene: TRBJ2-2; abundance: once; v_gene: TRBV19; CDR3nt: TGTGCCAGCGGGAGGGCAGGCGCGAACACCGGGGAGCTGTTTTTT; CDR3aa: CASGRAGANTGELFF
d_gene: NA; j_gene: TRBJ2-5; abundance: NA; v_gene: TRBV6-2/TRBV6-3; CDR3nt: TGTGCCAGCAGTTACCGTCGGTGGGAGACCCAGTACTTC; CDR3aa: CASSYRRWETQYF
d_gene: NA; j_gene: TRBJ1-4; abundance: NA; v_gene: TRBV10-1; CDR3nt: TGCGCCAGCAGACGGGGGAAACTGTTTTTT; CDR3aa: CASRRGKLFF
d_gene: NA; j_gene: TRBJ2-2; abundance: NA; v_gene: TRBV28; CDR3nt: TGTGCCAGCAGTTTGGGTAGCACCGGGGAGCTGTTTTTT; CDR3aa: CASSLGSTGELFF